This T cell receptor (beta chain) appears in the sequencing data of a study of blood T cell repertoires in COVID-19 (dated by TCRdb to 2018 to 2020). Background for the entire study: Collaborator samples came from the United States, Italy and Spain and covered acute and convalescent phases of COVID-19. The material from the prospective study consisted of cDNA or gDNA derived from T cells, B-cell-depleted T cells, or PBMCs. Deeply sampled blood TCRbeta repertoires from subjects exposed to, actively infected with, or recovered from COVID-19 were included in the dataset. A freely available public database, intended as a resource for researchers studying the immune response to SARS-CoV-2, is where the repertoires were released. Samples came from the ongoing ImmuneRACE study (first 160 participants) plus 1,254 subjects from 6 global collaborators. The sample metadata nearly always contained a de-identified subject ID, COVID-19 status, age in years and sex. Where available, HLA class I and class II types were obtained from metadata supplied by the sample provider rather than from assay-based typing.

This clone was detected a few times. The antigen this receptor binds is unknown. No base quality information exists; no much larger clone differs at one position. What the research found in general, with its limitations: The amount of clinical and demographic metadata varied by source and participant and was provided uncurated.

V is trimmed back by 5 bases and J by 4 bases, and the junction contains 13 bases that no gene match accounts for. The CDR3 contains 16 residues, cysteine and phenylalanine counted. Only CDR3 DNA is held: 48 bases, read in frame from base 1. For CDR1 and CDR2, the germline V gene lists SGHTA and FQGNSA. In the prospective study, participants were about 18 to 95 years old, resided in 24 geographic areas of the United States, and were enrolled through a virtual design. In the prospective study, cohorts were assigned on the basis of participant-reported clinical history obtained from a screening survey and a study questionnaire. ImmuneRACE Cohort 3 recovered participants were defined by two consecutive negative NP/OP PCR tests, healthcare professional clearance, or symptom resolution. Each participant in the prospective study had whole blood, serum and a nasopharyngeal or oropharyngeal swab collected by mobile phlebotomists. Prospective study participants could optionally give additional blood draws and questionnaires over a roughly 2-month period. Prospective study blood samples were shipped either frozen or at room temperature before DNA extraction.

TCRbeta CDR3 regions were amplified from genomic DNA by means of the immunoSEQ Assay, a bias-controlled multiplex PCR. Regarding the original processing steps: The number of nucleated cells in each sample was estimated by amplification of reference gene primers within the assay. To quantify the absolute abundance of each unique TCRbeta CDR3 rearrangement, sequence reads were collapsed and filtered. Productive Simpson clonality was computed per sample as the square root of Simpson's diversity index over productive rearrangements. In its TCRdb copy, this immuneACCESS table keeps in-frame sequences only and misses some clones. Where compared with another copy, unresolved V genes explain less than half of these, and the others have no known cause. That table gives V, J and clone size, and the DNA gave D and trimming. Counted in this sample were about 270,000 clones; approximately 85% of them appeared once. About 1% of the sample is in the top ten clones.

This chain is built from TRBV7-2 and TRBJ1-2; 7 of the junction bases match TRBD1. The sample consisted of PBMCs or T cells enriched from blood (not recorded which). The origin of this receptor is a woman aged 30 to 39 who had recovered from COVID-19. The CDR3 loop reads CASSAQGVSARYGYTF. The sequenced DNA is TGTGCCAGCAGCGCCCAGGGGGTTTCTGCGCGCTATGGCTACACCTTC.